This T cell receptor beta chain was sequenced for a study of breast tumors, draining lymph nodes, adjacent tissues. General study findings and limits: Luminal-like breast cancer showed significantly greater tumor-nontumor repertoire similarity than basal-like breast cancer did.

TCRdb processed the multiplex PCR reads anew with MiXCR; each CDR3 protein has one entry. The sample lists about 140,000 distinct CDR3 sequences; 32% were seen once. The CDR3 is 19 residues long. V lost 4 bases and J lost 1; bases outside the gene matches: 13. Germline V gives CDR1 MGHRA, CDR2 YSYEKL. Breast cancer patients provided tissue from their axillary draining lymph nodes. This clonotype occurred a few times. Its specificity is unknown. This chain joins TRBV4-1 and TRBJ2-2, with 9 bases lining up with TRBD1. Specimen: axillary lymph node tissue. This TCR derives from a female donor with breast cancer. Some clones in this sample may be carry-over from other donors' samples. CDR3: CASSLSPGQGLGNTGELFF. CDR3 bases: TGCGCCAGCAGCCTCTCCCCGGGACAGGGCTTGGGGAACACCGGGGAGCTGTTTTTT.